The clone carrying this TCR beta chain appeared many times. The sample comes from a study of T cell repertoires in cytomegalovirus infection. TCRdb processed the reads anew with MiXCR; each CDR3 protein has one entry. The data show more than 500,000 distinct CDR3 sequences, approximately 15% seen once. This CDR3 spans 18 amino acids. Trimming shortened V by 1 base and J by 0 bases, and 19 bases separated the two germline ends. The V gene's germline CDR1 is LGHNA and CDR2 YNFKEQ. The rearrangement uses TRBV4-2 and TRBJ2-7; D might be TRBD1 or TRBD2, each matching 6 bases. Sequences were obtained from CD8+ T cells from PBMCs. The source is a human donor in good health (CMV status not recorded). Some clones in this sample may be carry-over from other donors' samples. This CDR3 is CASSQGGAAWGSSYEQYF. The CDR3 DNA follows: TGTGCCAGCAGCCAAGGGGGGGCCGCCTGGGGTAGCTCCTACGAGCAGTACTTC.